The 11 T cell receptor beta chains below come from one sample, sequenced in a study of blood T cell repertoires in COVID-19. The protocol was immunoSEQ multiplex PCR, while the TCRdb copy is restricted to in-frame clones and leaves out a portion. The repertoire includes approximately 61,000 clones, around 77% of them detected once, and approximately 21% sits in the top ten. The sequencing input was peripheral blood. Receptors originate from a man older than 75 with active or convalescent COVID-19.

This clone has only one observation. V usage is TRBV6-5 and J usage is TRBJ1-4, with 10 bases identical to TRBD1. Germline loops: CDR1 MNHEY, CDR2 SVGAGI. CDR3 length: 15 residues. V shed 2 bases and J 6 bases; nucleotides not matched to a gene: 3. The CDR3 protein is CASSYRGTGDEKLFF. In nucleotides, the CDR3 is TGTGCCAGCAGTTACCGGGGGACAGGGGATGAAAAACTGTTTTTT.

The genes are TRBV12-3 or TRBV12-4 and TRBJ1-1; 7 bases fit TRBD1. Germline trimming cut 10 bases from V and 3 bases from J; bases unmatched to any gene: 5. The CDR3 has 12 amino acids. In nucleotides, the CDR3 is TGTGCCACTTCAGGGGGGCACACTGAAGCTTTCTTT. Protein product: CATSGGHTEAFF.

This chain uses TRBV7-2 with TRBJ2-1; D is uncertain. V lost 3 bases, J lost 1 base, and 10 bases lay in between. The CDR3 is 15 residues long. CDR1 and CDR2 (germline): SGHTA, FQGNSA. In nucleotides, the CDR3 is TGTGCCAGCAGCTTTCTAGAAAGGTCCTACAATGAGCAGTTCTTC. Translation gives CASSFLERSYNEQFF.

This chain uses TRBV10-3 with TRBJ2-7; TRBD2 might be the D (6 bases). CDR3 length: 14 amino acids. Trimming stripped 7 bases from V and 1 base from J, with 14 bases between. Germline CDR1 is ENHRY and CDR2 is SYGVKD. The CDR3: CAITPRGESYEQYF. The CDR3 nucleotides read TGTGCCATCACCCCTCGCGGGGAATCCTACGAGCAGTACTTC.

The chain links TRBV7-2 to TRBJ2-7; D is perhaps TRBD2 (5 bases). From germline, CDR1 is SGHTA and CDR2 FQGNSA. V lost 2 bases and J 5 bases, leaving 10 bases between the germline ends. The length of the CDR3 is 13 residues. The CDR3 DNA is TGTGCCAGCAGCTTAATGGAGGCCGACGAGCAGTACTTC. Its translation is CASSLMEADEQYF.

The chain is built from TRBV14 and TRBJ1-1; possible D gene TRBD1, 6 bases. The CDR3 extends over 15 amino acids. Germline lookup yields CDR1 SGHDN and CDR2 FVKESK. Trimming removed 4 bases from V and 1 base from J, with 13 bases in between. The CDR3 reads CASSPQGMGNTEAFF. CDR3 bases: TGTGCCAGCAGCCCACAGGGAATGGGGAACACTGAAGCTTTCTTT. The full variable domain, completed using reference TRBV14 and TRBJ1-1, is EAGVTQFPSHSVIEKGQTVTLRCDPISGHDNLYWYRRVMGKEIKFLLHFVKESKQDESGMPNNRFLAERTGGTYSTLKVQPAELEDSGVYFCASSPQGMGNTEAFFGQGTRLTVV.

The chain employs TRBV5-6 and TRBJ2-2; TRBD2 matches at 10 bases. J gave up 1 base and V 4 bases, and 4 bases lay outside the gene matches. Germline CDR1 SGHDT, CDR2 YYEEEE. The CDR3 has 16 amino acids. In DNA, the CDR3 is TGTGCCAGCAGCGACGTAGCGGGGGGGAACACCGGGGAGCTGTTTTTT. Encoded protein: CASSDVAGGNTGELFF.

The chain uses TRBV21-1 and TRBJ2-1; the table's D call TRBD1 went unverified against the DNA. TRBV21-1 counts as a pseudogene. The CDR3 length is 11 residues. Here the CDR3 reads CASSPLTEQFF. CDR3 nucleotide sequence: TGTGCCAGCAGCCCATTGACAGAGCAGTTCTTC.

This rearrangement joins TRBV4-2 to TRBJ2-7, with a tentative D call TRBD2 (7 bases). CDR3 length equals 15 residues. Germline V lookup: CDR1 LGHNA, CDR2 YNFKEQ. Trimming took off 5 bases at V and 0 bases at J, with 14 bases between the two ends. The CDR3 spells CASSRGGGDSYEQYF. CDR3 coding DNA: TGTGCCAGCAGCAGGGGGGGAGGGGACTCCTACGAGCAGTACTTC.

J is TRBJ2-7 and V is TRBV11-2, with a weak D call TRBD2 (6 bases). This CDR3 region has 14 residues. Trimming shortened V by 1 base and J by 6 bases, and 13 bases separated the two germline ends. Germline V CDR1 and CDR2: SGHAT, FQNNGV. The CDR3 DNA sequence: TGTGCCAGCAGCTTAGGCCTGCTAGCGCCCGAGCAGTACTTC. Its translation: CASSLGLLAPEQYF.

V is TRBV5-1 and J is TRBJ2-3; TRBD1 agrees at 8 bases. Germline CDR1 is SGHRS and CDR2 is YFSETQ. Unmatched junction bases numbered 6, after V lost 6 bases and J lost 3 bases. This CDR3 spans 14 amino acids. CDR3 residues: CASTLDRATDTQYF. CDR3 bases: TGCGCCAGCACCCTGGACAGGGCGACAGATACGCAGTATTTT. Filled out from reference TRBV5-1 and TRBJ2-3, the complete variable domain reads KAGVTQTPRYLIKTRGQQVTLSCSPISGHRSVSWYQQTPGQGLQFLFEYFSETQRNKGNFPGRFSGRQFSNSRSEMNVSTLELGDSALYLCASTLDRATDTQYFGPGTRLTVL.